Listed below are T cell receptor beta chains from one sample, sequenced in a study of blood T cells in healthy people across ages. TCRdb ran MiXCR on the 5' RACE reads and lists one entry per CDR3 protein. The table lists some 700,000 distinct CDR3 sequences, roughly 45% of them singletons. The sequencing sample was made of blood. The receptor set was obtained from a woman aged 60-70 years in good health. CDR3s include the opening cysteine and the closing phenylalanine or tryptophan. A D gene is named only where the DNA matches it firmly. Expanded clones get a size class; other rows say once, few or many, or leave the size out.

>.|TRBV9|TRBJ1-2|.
CASSVPRDSNYGYTF
TGTGCCAGCAGCGTCCCCAGGGACTCTAACTATGGCTACACCTTC
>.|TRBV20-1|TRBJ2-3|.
CSANLPGAPDTQYF
TGCAGTGCTAACCTGCCGGGGGCCCCAGATACGCAGTATTTT
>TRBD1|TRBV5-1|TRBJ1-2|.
CASSSDRGRGYTF
TGCGCCAGTAGCTCCGACAGGGGTCGGGGCTACACCTTC
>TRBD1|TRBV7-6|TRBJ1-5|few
CASSSRTGSNQPQHF
TGTGCCAGCAGCTCACGGACAGGTAGCAATCAGCCCCAGCATTTT
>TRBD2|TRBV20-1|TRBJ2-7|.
CSARDPGLAYEQYF
TGCAGTGCTAGAGACCCGGGACTAGCCTACGAGCAGTACTTC
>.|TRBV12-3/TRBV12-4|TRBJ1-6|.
CASSFTGPPYSPLHF
TGTGCCAGCAGTTTTACCGGCCCCCCCTATTCACCCCTCCACTTT
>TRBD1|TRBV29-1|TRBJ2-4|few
CSVEGATGTDIQYF
TGCAGCGTTGAAGGCGCGACAGGGACGGACATTCAGTACTTC
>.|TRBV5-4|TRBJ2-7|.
CASSQRNDRAYEQYF
TGTGCCAGCAGCCAAAGGAATGACAGAGCCTACGAGCAGTACTTC
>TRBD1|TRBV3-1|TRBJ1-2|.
CAGSQVLTGFYGYTF
TGTGCCGGCAGCCAAGTTTTGACAGGGTTCTATGGCTACACCTTC
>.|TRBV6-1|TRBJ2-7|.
CASSGTRPYEQYF
TGTGCCAGCAGTGGGACACGACCCTACGAGCAGTACTTC
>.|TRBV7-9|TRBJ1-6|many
CASGQYNSPLHF
TGTGCCAGCGGACAGTATAATTCACCCCTCCACTTT
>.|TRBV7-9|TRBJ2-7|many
CASSLEGVDMEDEQYF
TGTGCCAGCAGCTTAGAAGGGGTGGACATGGAGGACGAGCAGTACTTC
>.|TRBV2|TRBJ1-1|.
CASSVGRGNTEAFF
TGTGCCAGCAGCGTCGGGCGGGGGAACACTGAAGCTTTCTTT
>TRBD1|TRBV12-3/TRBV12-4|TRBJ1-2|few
CASSPTGGGGYGYTF
TGTGCCAGCAGTCCCACAGGGGGCGGTGGGTATGGCTACACCTTC
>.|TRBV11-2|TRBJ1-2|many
CASSFGQAIGYTF
TGTGCCAGCAGCTTTGGGCAAGCGATAGGCTACACCTTC
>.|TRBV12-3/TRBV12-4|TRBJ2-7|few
CASSETGPPYEQYF
TGTGCCAGCAGCGAAACAGGTCCCCCGTACGAGCAGTACTTC
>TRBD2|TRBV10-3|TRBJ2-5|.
CAISEFRLSGATETQYF
TGTGCCATCAGTGAATTCCGACTAAGCGGGGCTACCGAGACCCAGTACTTC
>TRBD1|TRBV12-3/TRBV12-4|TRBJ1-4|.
CASISGTGPTNEKLFF
TGTGCCAGCATTTCTGGGACAGGGCCAACTAATGAAAAACTGTTTTTT
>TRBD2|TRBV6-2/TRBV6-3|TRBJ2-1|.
CASSQFGRTAGGNEQFF
TGTGCCAGCAGTCAATTTGGCCGGACTGCGGGAGGAAATGAGCAGTTCTTC
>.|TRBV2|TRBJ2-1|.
CASSESSGGWNEQFF
TGTGCCAGCAGTGAATCGTCAGGGGGGTGGAATGAGCAGTTCTTT
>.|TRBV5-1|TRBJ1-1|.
CASSAMMNTEAFF
TGCGCCAGCAGCGCCATGATGAACACTGAAGCTTTCTTT
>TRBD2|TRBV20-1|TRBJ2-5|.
CSAWGTSGNQETQYF
TGCAGTGCTTGGGGGACTAGCGGCAACCAAGAGACCCAGTACTTC
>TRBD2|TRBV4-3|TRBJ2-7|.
CASSQYRTSYYEQYF
TGCGCCAGCAGCCAATACAGGACTAGTTACTACGAGCAGTACTTC
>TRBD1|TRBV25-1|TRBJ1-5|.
CASSERTGDQPQHF
TGTGCCAGCAGTGAACGCACAGGGGATCAGCCCCAGCATTTT
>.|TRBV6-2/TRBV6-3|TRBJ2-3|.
CASGPIPDTQYF
TGTGCCAGTGGCCCAATTCCGGATACGCAGTATTTT
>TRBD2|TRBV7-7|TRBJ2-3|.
CASSPTSGRVTDTQYF
TGTGCCAGCAGCCCGACTAGCGGGCGGGTCACAGATACGCAGTATTTT
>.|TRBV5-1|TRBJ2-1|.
CASTTPGIYEQFF
TGCGCCAGCACCACGCCAGGGATCTACGAGCAGTTCTTC
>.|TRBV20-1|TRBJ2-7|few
CSARVANEQYF
TGCAGTGCTCGCGTAGCAAATGAGCAGTACTTC
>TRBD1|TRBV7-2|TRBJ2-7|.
CASSKQGSDYEQYF
TGTGCCAGCAGCAAACAGGGGAGTGACTACGAGCAGTACTTC
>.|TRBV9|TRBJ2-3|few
CASSVADPPDTQYF
TGTGCCAGCAGCGTAGCAGACCCCCCGGATACGCAGTATTTT
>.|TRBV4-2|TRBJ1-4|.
CASSQDGRGRGEKLFF
TGTGCCAGCAGCCAAGATGGGAGAGGAAGAGGTGAAAAGCTGTTTTTT
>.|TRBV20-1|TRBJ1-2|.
CSATSGDYGYTF
TGCAGTGCTACCTCAGGGGATTATGGCTACACCTTC
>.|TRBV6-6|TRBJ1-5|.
CASSYQQGNNQPQHF
TGTGCCAGCAGTTATCAACAGGGAAACAATCAGCCCCAGCATTTT
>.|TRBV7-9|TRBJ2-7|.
CASRAGRGQSSYEQYF
TGTGCCAGCAGGGCCGGGCGGGGTCAAAGCTCCTACGAGCAGTACTTC
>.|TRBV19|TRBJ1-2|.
CASSIARTYGDTF
TGTGCCAGTAGTATAGCGAGGACCTATGGCGACACCTTC
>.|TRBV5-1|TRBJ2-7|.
CASRISGSYEQYF
TGCGCCAGCAGAATATCGGGATCATACGAGCAGTACTTC